This T cell receptor (beta chain) was recovered during a study of blood T cell repertoires in COVID-19. Study at large: Sources were T cells, B-cell-depleted T cells, or PBMCs; the material itself was cDNA or gDNA.

Sequencing used immunoSEQ multiplex PCR; TCRdb keeps in-frame clones, though not all of them. Found here are 190,000 or so clones, about 81% of them singletons; the top ten hold roughly 12%. CDR1 and CDR2 from the germline V gene are SGHDT and YYEEEE. V lost 4 bases to trimming and J lost 2 bases, with 16 bases between them. This CDR3 region has 16 residues. Sequencing was done on a sample of peripheral blood. The TCR originated in a woman older than 75 with COVID-19, enrolled during active disease. The gene calls are TRBV5-6 and TRBJ1-5, with unresolved D. CDR3 sequence: CASSALELGGNQPQHF. The CDR3 coding sequence is TGTGCCAGCAGCGCCCTCGAATTAGGAGGCAATCAGCCCCAGCATTTT.